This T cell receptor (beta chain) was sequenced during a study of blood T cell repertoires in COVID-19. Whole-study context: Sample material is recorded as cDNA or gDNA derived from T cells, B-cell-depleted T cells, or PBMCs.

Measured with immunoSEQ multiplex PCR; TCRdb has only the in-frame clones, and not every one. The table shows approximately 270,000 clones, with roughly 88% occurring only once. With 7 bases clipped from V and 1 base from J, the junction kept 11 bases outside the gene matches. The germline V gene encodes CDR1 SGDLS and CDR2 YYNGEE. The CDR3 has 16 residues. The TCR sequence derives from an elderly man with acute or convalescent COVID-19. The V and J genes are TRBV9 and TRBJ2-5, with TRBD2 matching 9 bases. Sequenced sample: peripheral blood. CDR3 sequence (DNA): TGTGCCAGCCTCCCCCCTAGGCGGGGGGGCCAAGAGACCCAGTACTTC. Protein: CASLPPRRGGQETQYF.